The 20 T cell receptor beta chains given below trace back to one sample, sequenced in a study of T cell changes during pregnancy in multiple sclerosis. Clones were sequenced by immunoSEQ multiplex PCR, and TCRdb holds only the in-frame ones, with some missing. The sample contains about 50,000 clones, about nine tenths of which appear only once. The sequenced sample was CD4+ T cells from peripheral blood mononuclear cells, obtained in the second trimester of pregnancy. All receptors come from a female donor with multiple sclerosis, enrolled in a pregnancy study.

The chain recombines TRBV6-5 with TRBJ2-1; D might be TRBD1 (7 bases). V gave up 6 bases and J gave up 6 bases, with 18 bases separating them. Germline CDR1 MNHEY, CDR2 SVGAGI. The CDR3 is 15 amino acids. The CDR3 sequence: CASRPAGQYLNEQFF. CDR3 DNA sequence: TGTGCCAGCAGGCCGGCGGGACAGTATCTCAATGAGCAGTTCTTC.

This sequence joins TRBV14 and TRBJ1-6; D is undetermined. CDR3 size: 14 residues. The germline V gene has CDR1 SGHDN and CDR2 FVKESK. V shed 4 bases and J shed 10 bases, with 14 bases lying between them. CDR3: CASSPNQFRSPLHF. CDR3 coding DNA: TGTGCCAGCAGCCCAAACCAATTCCGGTCACCCCTCCACTTT.

This chain uses TRBV7-9 with TRBJ1-4; possible D gene TRBD1, 6 bases. CDR3 length equals 13 residues. Trimming shortened V by 10 bases and J by 8 bases, and 17 bases separated the two germline ends. From germline, CDR1 is SEHNR and CDR2 FQNEAQ (reference sequence). The CDR3 loop reads CATRRGAGEKLFF. CDR3 nucleotide sequence: TGTGCCACCCGTCGGGGGGCTGGGGAAAAACTGTTTTTT.

The genes are TRBV18 and TRBJ2-7; 13 bases align to TRBD2. Trimming took 2 bases from V and 6 from J; bases not matched to a gene: 4. Germline V gives CDR1 KGHSH, CDR2 LQKENI. The CDR3 is 15 residues long. CDR3 protein: CASSPGTSGKIEQYF. CDR3 nucleotides: TGTGCCAGCTCACCAGGGACTAGCGGGAAGATCGAGCAGTACTTC.

The CDR3 DNA is TGTGCCAGCAGCGAACGTAGCACTGAAGCTTTCTTT. It is translated as CASSERSTEAFF. The chain couples TRBV6-1 to TRBJ1-1; D gene uncertain. V was cut by 6 bases and J by 4 bases, with 9 bases left in between. The germline V gene encodes CDR1 MNHNS and CDR2 SASEGT. The CDR3 has 12 amino acids.

The chain recombines TRBV9 with TRBJ2-3; maybe TRBD2 (5 bases). The CDR3 loop spans 16 amino acids. Germline V gene lookup returns CDR1 SGDLS and CDR2 YYNGEE. Trimming removed 4 bases at V and 2 bases at J, with 17 bases between. The CDR3 DNA sequence: TGTGCCAGCAGCCTTAAGTCTAGCCCATACACAGATACGCAGTATTTT. It is translated as CASSLKSSPYTDTQYF.

V and J are TRBV5-1 and TRBJ2-5, with D hard to call. V was shortened by 5 bases and J by 5 bases, with 13 bases between the two germline ends. Germline loops: CDR1 SGHRS, CDR2 YFSETQ. The CDR3 extends over 13 amino acids. CDR3 in amino acids: CASSDSGTETQYF. The CDR3 DNA sequence: TGCGCCAGCAGTGATTCAGGAACGGAGACCCAGTACTTC.

The chain links TRBV5-4 to TRBJ1-2; D is ambiguous. Trimming pared 2 bases from V and 0 bases from J, leaving 20 bases between. CDR3 length: 18 residues. Germline CDR1 is SGHNT and CDR2 is YYREEE (reference sequence). The chain's CDR3 is CASSFITVGRATNYGYTF. In DNA, the CDR3 is TGTGCCAGCAGCTTTATTACCGTTGGGCGGGCTACTAACTATGGCTACACCTTC. The complete variable domain, with remaining parts taken from reference TRBV5-4 and TRBJ1-2, reads ETGVTQSPTHLIKTRGQQVTLRCSSQSGHNTVSWYQQALGQGPQFIFQYYREEENGRGNFPPRFSGLQFPNYSSELNVNALELDDSALYLCASSFITVGRATNYGYTFGSGTRLTVV.

This chain links TRBV7-2 with TRBJ2-7; 11 bases align to TRBD1. Trimming cost V 5 bases and J 5 bases; bases outside gene matches: 14. CDR3 length equals 17 residues. Germline CDR1 is SGHTA and CDR2 is FQGNSA. The CDR3 region has the DNA TGTGCCAGCAGCCCGCCGGGATGGGACAGGGGGTCAGACGAGCAGTACTTC. Translated, it gives CASSPPGWDRGSDEQYF.

The CDR3 protein is CASSLGAREMQYF. The CDR3 region has the DNA TGTGCCAGCAGCCTGGGGGCGCGGGAGATGCAGTATTTT. The J gene is TRBJ2-3, the V gene TRBV5-6; tentative D call: TRBD2 (7 bases). The CDR3 covers 13 residues. Germline CDR1 is SGHDT and CDR2 is YYEEEE. Trimming pared 4 bases from V and 11 bases from J, leaving 17 bases between.

The chain carries TRBV7-3 and TRBJ2-1; D gene unclear. The CDR3 is 14 amino acids. Germline V gene lookup returns CDR1 SGHTA and CDR2 FQGTGA. Trimming pared 2 bases from V and 10 bases from J, leaving 15 bases between. CDR3 DNA sequence: TGTGCCAGCAGCTTAGCCCTGGTGGGCCAGGAGCAGTTCTTC. Amino acid sequence: CASSLALVGQEQFF.

The chain links TRBV28 to TRBJ1-1; D possibly corresponds to TRBD1 (5 bases). The CDR3 runs to 12 residues. V was cut by 2 bases and J by 10 bases, with 11 bases left in between. Germline-derived CDR1 and CDR2 are MDHEN and SYDVKM. CDR3 DNA: TGTGCCAGCAGTTTAGCCCAGGGAGGAGCTTTCTTT. Encoded protein: CASSLAQGGAFF.

The chain joins TRBV7-3 to TRBJ1-2; TRBD1 matches 10 bases. There are 17 residues in the CDR3. Germline values: CDR1 SGHTA, CDR2 FQGTGA. V lost 4 bases and J lost 2; bases outside the gene matches: 10. CDR3 region: CASSSGKGTGENYGYTF. The CDR3 nucleotides are TGTGCCAGCAGCTCGGGGAAGGGGACAGGGGAGAACTATGGCTACACCTTC.

The chain combines TRBV6-5 with TRBJ1-2; D possibly corresponds to TRBD1 (6 bases). V shed 6 bases and J shed 6 bases, with 17 bases lying between them. This CDR3 has 14 residues. Germline CDR1 and CDR2: MNHEY and SVGAGI. This CDR3 is CASRLGGRGDGYTF. CDR3 DNA: TGTGCCAGCAGACTCGGAGGCAGGGGAGATGGCTACACCTTC.

The chain links TRBV6-5 to TRBJ2-3; 7 nucleotides match TRBD2. CDR3 size: 16 residues. The junction had 3 bases not matched to a gene; V was cut back by 0 bases and J by 0 bases. Germline values: CDR1 MNHEY, CDR2 SVGAGI. The DNA for the CDR3 is TGTGCCAGCAGTTACTCGAGCGGGGCTAGCACAGATACGCAGTATTTT. Residues: CASSYSSGASTDTQYF.

The chain carries TRBV5-6 and TRBJ2-1; TRBD1 might be the D (5 bases). The CDR3 runs 14 residues. Germline CDR1 and CDR2: SGHDT and YYEEEE. V was pared by 2 bases and J by 4 bases, with 10 bases between. CDR3 in DNA: TGTGCCAGCAGCTTAAACAGGTTTTACAATGAGCAGTTCTTC. This encodes CASSLNRFYNEQFF.

V and J are TRBV2 and TRBJ2-1, with TRBD2 matching over 10 bases. CDR1 is SNHLY, CDR2 FYNNEI, per germline. This CDR3 contains 16 residues. V lost 2 bases, J lost 10 bases, and 11 bases stayed unmatched. For the CDR3, the DNA is TGTGCCAGCAGTGAAACCTTAGCGGGGGGCCCTGAGGAGCAGTTCTTC. This codes for CASSETLAGGPEEQFF.

The gene calls are TRBV5-1 and TRBJ2-1; D gene uncertain. Germline values: CDR1 SGHRS, CDR2 YFSETQ. Trimming removed 2 bases at V and 6 bases at J, with 9 bases between. CDR3 size: 13 residues. The DNA of the CDR3 is TGCGCCAGCAGCTTCCGAACGGTCAATGAGCAGTTCTTC. Amino acid sequence: CASSFRTVNEQFF.

The chain links TRBV5-4 to TRBJ2-7; 9 bases map to TRBD1. V gave up 3 bases and J gave up 3 bases; unmatched junction bases: 7. This CDR3 is 15 amino acids long. The V gene's germline CDR1 is SGHNT and CDR2 YYREEE (reference sequence). CDR3 loop: CASSSRDRAHYEQYF. In DNA, the CDR3 is TGTGCCAGCAGCTCACGGGACAGGGCGCACTACGAGCAGTACTTC.

The chain employs TRBV6-6 and TRBJ2-3, with D tentatively TRBD2 (6 bases). Germline CDR1 is MNHNY and CDR2 is SVGAGI (reference sequence). Trimming removed 8 bases at V and 3 bases at J, with 12 bases between. CDR3 length: 13 amino acids. As DNA, the CDR3 is TGTGCCAGCTCGCGGGGAAGGACAGATACGCAGTATTTT. Its translation is CASSRGRTDTQYF.